This T cell receptor (beta chain) was retrieved from a study of T cells in Graves' hyperthyroidism and ophthalmopathy. Overall study context: It was at initial diagnosis, before any treatment, that peripheral blood was collected.

Losses at the gene ends were 6 bases for V and 4 bases for J; bases not matched to a gene: 9. The CDR3 is 15 amino acids. Germline V lookup: CDR1 SNHLY, CDR2 FYNNEI. Not enrolled were patients with uncontrolled infection, other autoimmune disease, pregnancy or lactation. Study results and caveats: A 13 V-J signature model discriminated ophthalmopathy versus stable hyperthyroidism.

The sample holds many counts of this clonotype. Its specificity is unknown. Amplification of TCR beta CDR3 regions was performed using RNA transcripts as template. Using the HTBI primer set, a first-round RT-PCR was run on the TCR CDR3. TCRdb reprocessed the multiplex PCR reads via MiXCR and lists one record per CDR3 protein. The sample contains fewer than 40,000 distinct CDR3 sequences, under 60% of which appear only once. This clonotype was obtained from a man aged 40-49 years with Graves' ophthalmopathy. The rearrangement joins TRBV2 to TRBJ1-1, with TRBD1 identical over 9 bases. Sequenced: blood. CDR3: CASRRDRARGTEAFF. The CDR3 coding sequence is TGTGCCAGCAGAAGGGACAGGGCCCGGGGCACTGAAGCTTTCTTT. The complete variable domain, with remaining parts taken from reference TRBV2 and TRBJ1-1, reads EPEVTQTPSHQVTQMGQEVILRCVPISNHLYFYWYRQILGQKVEFLVSFYNNEISEKSEIFDDQFSVERPDGSNFTLKIRSTKLEDSAMYFCASRRDRARGTEAFFGQGTRLTVV.